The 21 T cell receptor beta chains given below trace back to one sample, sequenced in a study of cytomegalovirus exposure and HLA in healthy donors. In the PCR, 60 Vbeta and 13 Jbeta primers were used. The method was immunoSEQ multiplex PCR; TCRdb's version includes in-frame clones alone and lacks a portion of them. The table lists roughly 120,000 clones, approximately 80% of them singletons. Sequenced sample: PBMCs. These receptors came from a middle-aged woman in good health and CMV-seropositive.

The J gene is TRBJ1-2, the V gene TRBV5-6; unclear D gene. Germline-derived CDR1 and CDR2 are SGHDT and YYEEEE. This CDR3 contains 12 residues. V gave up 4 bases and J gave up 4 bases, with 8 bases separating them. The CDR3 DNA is TGTGCCAGCAGCCGGGTTTCCTATGGCTACACCTTC. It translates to CASSRVSYGYTF.

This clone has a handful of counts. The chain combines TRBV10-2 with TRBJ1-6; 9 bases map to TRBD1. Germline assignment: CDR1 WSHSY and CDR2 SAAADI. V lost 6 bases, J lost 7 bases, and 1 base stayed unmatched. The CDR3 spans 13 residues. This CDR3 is CASSDRGNSPLHF. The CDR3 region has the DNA TGCGCCAGCAGCGACAGGGGGAATTCACCCCTCCACTTT.

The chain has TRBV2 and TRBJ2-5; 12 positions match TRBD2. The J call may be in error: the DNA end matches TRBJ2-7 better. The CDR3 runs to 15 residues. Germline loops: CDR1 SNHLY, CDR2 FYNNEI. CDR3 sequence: CASIPTSGRSNEQYF. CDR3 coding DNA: TGTGCCAGCATCCCGACTAGCGGGAGATCGAACGAGCAGTACTTC.

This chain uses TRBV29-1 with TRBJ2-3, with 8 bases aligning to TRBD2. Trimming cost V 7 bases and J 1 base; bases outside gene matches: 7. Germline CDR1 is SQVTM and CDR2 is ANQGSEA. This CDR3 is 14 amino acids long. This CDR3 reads CSAGTRGGTDTQYF. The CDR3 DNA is TGCAGCGCCGGGACTAGAGGGGGCACAGATACGCAGTATTTT.

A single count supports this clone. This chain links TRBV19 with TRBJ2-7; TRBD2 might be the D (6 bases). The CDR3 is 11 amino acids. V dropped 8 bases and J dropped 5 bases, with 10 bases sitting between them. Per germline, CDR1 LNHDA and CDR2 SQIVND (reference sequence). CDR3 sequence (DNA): TGTGCCAGTTTGGAGGGGAACGAGCAGTACTTC. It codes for CASLEGNEQYF.

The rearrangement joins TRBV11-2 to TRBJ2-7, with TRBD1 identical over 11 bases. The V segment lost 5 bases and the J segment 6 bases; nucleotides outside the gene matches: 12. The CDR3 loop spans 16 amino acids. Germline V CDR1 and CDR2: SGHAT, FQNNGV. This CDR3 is CASSRSGTGGGGEQYF. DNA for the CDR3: TGTGCCAGCAGCCGATCCGGGACAGGGGGAGGTGGCGAGCAGTACTTC.

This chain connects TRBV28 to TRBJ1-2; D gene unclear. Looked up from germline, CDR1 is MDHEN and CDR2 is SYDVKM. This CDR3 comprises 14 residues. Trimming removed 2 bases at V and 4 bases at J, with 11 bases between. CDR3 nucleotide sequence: TGTGCCAGCAGTTTACCCCCAGGCGCCTATGGCTACACCTTC. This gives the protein CASSLPPGAYGYTF.

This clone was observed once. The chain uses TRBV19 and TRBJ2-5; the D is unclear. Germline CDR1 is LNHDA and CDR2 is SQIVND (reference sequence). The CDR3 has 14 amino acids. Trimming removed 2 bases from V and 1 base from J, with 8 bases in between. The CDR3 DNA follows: TGTGCCAGTAGTATACGCGGCAGCCAAGAGACCCAGTACTTC. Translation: CASSIRGSQETQYF.

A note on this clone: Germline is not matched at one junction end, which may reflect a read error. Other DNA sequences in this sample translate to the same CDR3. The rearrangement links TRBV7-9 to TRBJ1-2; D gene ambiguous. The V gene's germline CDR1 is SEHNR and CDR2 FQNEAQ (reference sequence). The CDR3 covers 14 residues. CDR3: CASSPPGPRYGYTF. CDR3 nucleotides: TGCGCCAGCAGCCCCCCCGGTCCCCGGTATGGCTACACCTTC.

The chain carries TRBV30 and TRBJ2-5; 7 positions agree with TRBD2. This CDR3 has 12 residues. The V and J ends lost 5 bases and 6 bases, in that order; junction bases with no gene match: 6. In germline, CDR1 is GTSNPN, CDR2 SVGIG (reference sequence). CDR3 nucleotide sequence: TGTGCCTGGGGCATCGGGAGGCAGACCCAGTACTTC. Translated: CAWGIGRQTQYF.

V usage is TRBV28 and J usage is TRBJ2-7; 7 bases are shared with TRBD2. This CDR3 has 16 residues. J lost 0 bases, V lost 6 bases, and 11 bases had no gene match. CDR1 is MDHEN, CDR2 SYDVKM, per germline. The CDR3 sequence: CASSLRGGGSSYEQYF. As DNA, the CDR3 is TGTGCCAGCAGCCTTCGGGGCGGGGGTAGCTCCTACGAGCAGTACTTC.

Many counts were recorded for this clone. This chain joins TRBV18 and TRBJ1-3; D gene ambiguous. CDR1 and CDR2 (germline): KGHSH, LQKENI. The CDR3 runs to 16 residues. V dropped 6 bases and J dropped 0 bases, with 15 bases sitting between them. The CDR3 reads CASSPNSPLSGNTIYF. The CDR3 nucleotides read TGTGCCAGCTCCCCAAACAGCCCTCTCTCTGGAAACACCATATATTTT.

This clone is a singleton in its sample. CDR3 residues: CASSEGQGPYYEQYF. CDR3 nucleotide sequence: TGTGCCAGCAGCGAAGGACAGGGGCCCTACTACGAGCAGTACTTC. The genes are TRBV7-9 and TRBJ2-7; 9 nucleotides line up with TRBD1. CDR3 size: 15 residues. The V gene's germline CDR1 is SEHNR and CDR2 FQNEAQ (reference sequence). J lost 3 bases, V lost 5 bases, and 8 bases had no gene match.

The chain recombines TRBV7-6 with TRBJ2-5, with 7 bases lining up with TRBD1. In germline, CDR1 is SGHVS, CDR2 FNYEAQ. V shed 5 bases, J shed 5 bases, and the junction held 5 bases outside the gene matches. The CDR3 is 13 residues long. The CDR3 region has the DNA TGTGCCAGCAGCCCAGACAGGGCGGAGACCCAGTACTTC. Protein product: CASSPDRAETQYF.

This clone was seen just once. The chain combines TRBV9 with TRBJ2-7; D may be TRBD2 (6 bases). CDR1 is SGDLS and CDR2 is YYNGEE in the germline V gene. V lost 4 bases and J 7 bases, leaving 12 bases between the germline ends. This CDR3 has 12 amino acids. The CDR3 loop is CASSLQEGEQYF. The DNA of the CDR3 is TGTGCCAGCAGCCTCCAGGAGGGAGAGCAGTACTTC.

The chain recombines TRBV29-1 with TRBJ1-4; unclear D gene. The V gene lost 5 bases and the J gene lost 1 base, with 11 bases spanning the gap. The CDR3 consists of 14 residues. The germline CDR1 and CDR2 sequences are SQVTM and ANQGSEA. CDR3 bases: TGCAGCGTTCGTCAGACTCGAACTAATGAAAAACTGTTTTTT. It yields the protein CSVRQTRTNEKLFF.

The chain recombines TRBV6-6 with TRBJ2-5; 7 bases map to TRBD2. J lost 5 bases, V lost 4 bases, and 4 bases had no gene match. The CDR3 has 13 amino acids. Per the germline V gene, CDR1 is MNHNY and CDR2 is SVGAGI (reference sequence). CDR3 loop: CASSLRGGETQYF. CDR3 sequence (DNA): TGTGCCAGCAGTTTGAGGGGAGGGGAGACCCAGTACTTC.

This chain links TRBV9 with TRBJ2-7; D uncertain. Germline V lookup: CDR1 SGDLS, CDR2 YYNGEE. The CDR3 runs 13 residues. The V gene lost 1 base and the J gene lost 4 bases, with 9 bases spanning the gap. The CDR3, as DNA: TGTGCCAGCAGCGTATCAGTTTCTTACGAGCAGTACTTC. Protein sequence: CASSVSVSYEQYF.

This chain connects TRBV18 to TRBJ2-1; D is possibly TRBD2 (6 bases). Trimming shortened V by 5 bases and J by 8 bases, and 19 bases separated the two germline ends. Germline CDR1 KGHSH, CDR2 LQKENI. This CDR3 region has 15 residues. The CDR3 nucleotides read TGTGCCAGCTCATACGGCCTGTCTGGAGGGGATGAGCAGTTCTTC. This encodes CASSYGLSGGDEQFF.

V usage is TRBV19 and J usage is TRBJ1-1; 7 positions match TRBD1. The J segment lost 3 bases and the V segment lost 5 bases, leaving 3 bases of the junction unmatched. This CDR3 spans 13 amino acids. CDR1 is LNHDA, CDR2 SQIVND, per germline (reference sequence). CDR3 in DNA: TGTGCCAGTAGTCCAGACAGGGACACTGAAGCTTTCTTT. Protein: CASSPDRDTEAFF. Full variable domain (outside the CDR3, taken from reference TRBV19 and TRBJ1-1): DGGITQSPKYLFRKEGQNVTLSCEQNLNHDAMYWYRQDPGQGLRLIYYSQIVNDFQKGDIAEGYSVSREKKESFPLTVTSAQKNPTAFYLCASSPDRDTEAFFGQGTRLTVV.

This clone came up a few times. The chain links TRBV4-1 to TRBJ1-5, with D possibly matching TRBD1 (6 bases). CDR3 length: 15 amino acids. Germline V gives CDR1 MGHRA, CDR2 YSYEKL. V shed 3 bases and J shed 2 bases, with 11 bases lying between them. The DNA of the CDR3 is TGCGCCAGCAGCCAGACAGGCCCACGCAATCAGCCCCAGCATTTT. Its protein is CASSQTGPRNQPQHF.